What follows are 5 T cell receptor beta chains derived from one specimen sequenced in a study of T cell repertoires in cytomegalovirus infection. MiXCR, applied by TCRdb to the reads, yields one record per CDR3 protein. This sample has roughly 76,000 distinct CDR3 sequences, with 3.5% to 4.5% found just once. Sequencing was performed on PBMCs. The receptors come from a human donor in good health (CMV status not recorded). Some clones in this sample may be carry-over from other donors' samples.

This clonotype was detected ten times or more. CDR3 DNA: TGTGCCACCAGCAGATTTAGCGGGGGGGCAGATACGCAGTATTTT. Its protein product is CATSRFSGGADTQYF. The chain combines TRBV15 with TRBJ2-3; the match to TRBD2 covers 11 bases. J was trimmed by 4 bases and V by 2 bases; bases with no gene match: 2. Germline V CDR1 and CDR2: LNHNV, YYDKDF (reference sequence). This CDR3 region has 15 residues.

Concerning this clonotype itself: Possible read error: a much larger clone is one base away. The gene calls are TRBV6-1 and TRBJ2-1, with D possibly being TRBD1 (6 bases). The CDR3 has 13 residues. Germline loops: CDR1 MNHNS, CDR2 SASEGT. V was clipped by 6 bases and J by 6 bases, with 12 bases between them. CDR3 DNA sequence: TGTGCCAGCAGGGAACAGGGAAGCAATGAGCAGTTCTTC. This codes for CASREQGSNEQFF.

In its sample, this clonotype was seen many times. This chain links TRBV20-1 with TRBJ2-2, with a weak D call TRBD1 (5 bases). V dropped 5 bases and J dropped 1 base, with 11 bases sitting between them. Germline CDR1 is DFQATT and CDR2 is SNEGSKA (reference sequence). CDR3 length: 14 residues. CDR3 region: CSAPTVQNTGELFF. CDR3 bases: TGCAGTGCTCCGACAGTTCAGAACACCGGGGAGCTGTTTTTT.

A remark on this clonotype: Being one base from a much bigger clone, this may be a read error. V and J are TRBV5-6 and TRBJ1-1; D unclear. Germline V lookup: CDR1 SGHDT, CDR2 YYEEEE. The CDR3 extends over 15 amino acids. The V gene lost 9 bases and the J gene lost 3 bases, with 21 bases spanning the gap. CDR3 sequence (DNA): TGTGCCAACTTCCGACGGCTAAGGCTGGACACTGAAGCTTTCTTT. Protein sequence: CANFRRLRLDTEAFF.

This clonotype showed up many times. V usage is TRBV4-1 and J usage is TRBJ1-1, with D maybe TRBD1 (6 bases). CDR3 length equals 15 residues. V was cut by 3 bases and J by 6 bases, with 17 bases left in between. The germline CDR1 and CDR2 sequences are MGHRA and YSYEKL. The CDR3 region has the DNA TGCGCCAGCAGCCAGGAGGACAGTTCCCTAGCTGAAGCTTTCTTT. Translated, it gives CASSQEDSSLAEAFF.